These 30 T cell receptor beta chains originate from one sample sequenced in a study of shared clonotypes between healthy human individuals. Produced via immunoSEQ multiplex PCR; TCRdb's table is partial and in-frame only. The table records about 2.1 million clones, more than 85% of them present only once. The naive CD8 fraction comprised CD45RO-negative cells positively selected for CCR7 and excluded terminally differentiated effector memory CD45RA+ cells. The sequenced sample was naive CD8+ T cells from PBMCs. All receptors derive from a man aged 18 to 30 in good health. Some clones in this sample may be carry-over from other donors' samples.

This rearrangement joins TRBV9 to TRBJ2-3; TRBD2 matches at 10 bases. This CDR3 is 16 amino acids long. Germline lookup yields CDR1 SGDLS and CDR2 YYNGEE. J was trimmed by 6 bases and V by 0 bases; bases with no gene match: 7. The DNA for the CDR3 is TGTGCCAGCAGCGTAGAAGCGGGAGGGCCTTGGGATACGCAGTATTTT. Translating gives CASSVEAGGPWDTQYF.

The genes are TRBV27 and TRBJ1-5, with 8 bases lining up with TRBD1. The CDR3 has 14 amino acids. After removal of 5 bases from V and 6 bases from J, the junction contained 6 bases not matched to a gene. Per germline, CDR1 MNHEY and CDR2 SMNVEV (reference sequence). CDR3 sequence reads: CASSLQGAVQPQHF. The DNA of the CDR3 is TGTGCCAGCAGTCTCCAGGGGGCTGTTCAGCCCCAGCATTTT.

The genes are TRBV2 and TRBJ2-7; 7 bases are a match to TRBD1. The CDR3 contains 15 residues. Germline V CDR1 and CDR2: SNHLY, FYNNEI. The V segment lost 10 bases and the J segment 0 bases; nucleotides outside the gene matches: 12. In nucleotides, the CDR3 is TGTGCCACCAACCCATCCGGGACAGTCTCCTACGAGCAGTACTTC. The encoded protein is CATNPSGTVSYEQYF.

This clone has a single count. V and J are TRBV29-1 and TRBJ2-2, with D perhaps TRBD1 or TRBD2 (6 bases each). Looked up from germline, CDR1 is SQVTM and CDR2 is ANQGSEA. This CDR3 is 11 amino acids long. This CDR3 is CSVRGAGELFF. CDR3 bases: TGCAGTGTGAGGGGGGCCGGGGAGCTGTTTTTT.

V and J are TRBV29-1 and TRBJ1-1; the D gene is possibly TRBD1 (6 bases). Trimming took 7 bases from V and 1 from J, leaving 13 bases between them. The CDR3 is 13 amino acids. Germline V gene lookup returns CDR1 SQVTM and CDR2 ANQGSEA. CDR3 residues: CSARGQGNTEAFF. In nucleotides, the CDR3 is TGCAGCGCCCGGGGGCAGGGGAACACTGAAGCTTTCTTT.

The chain couples TRBV4-3 to TRBJ2-7; D might be TRBD1 or TRBD2, each matching 6 bases. The V gene's germline CDR1 is LGHNA and CDR2 YSLEER. V was pared by 0 bases and J by 3 bases, with 9 bases between. The CDR3 runs 14 residues. For the CDR3, the DNA is TGCGCCAGCAGCCAAGATCGGGGGCACTACGAGCAGTACTTC. As protein: CASSQDRGHYEQYF.

This chain uses TRBV19 with TRBJ1-1, with D uncertain. The CDR3 runs to 14 residues. Germline V gene lookup returns CDR1 LNHDA and CDR2 SQIVND (reference sequence). V lost 3 bases and J lost 1, with 9 bases in between. The CDR3: CASSMKIGNTEAFF. In nucleotides, the CDR3 is TGTGCCAGTAGTATGAAGATTGGGAACACTGAAGCTTTCTTT.

In nucleotides, the CDR3 is TGTGCCAGCAGGGTGGACTCCTACGAGCAGTACTTC. Translation: CASRVDSYEQYF. V and J are TRBV6-1 and TRBJ2-7; D not certain. Looked up from germline, CDR1 is MNHNS and CDR2 is SASEGT. CDR3 length: 12 amino acids. The V gene lost 6 bases and the J gene lost 0 bases, with 6 bases spanning the gap.

The chain uses TRBV30 and TRBJ2-1, with D perhaps matching TRBD2 (6 bases). The CDR3 runs 16 residues. The V and J ends lost 3 bases and 3 bases respectively, with 18 bases between them. Germline CDR1 reads GTSNPN; CDR2 reads SVGIG (reference sequence). CDR3 residues: CAWSPSWEVRYNEQFF. As DNA, the CDR3 is TGTGCCTGGAGCCCCTCGTGGGAGGTCCGCTACAATGAGCAGTTCTTC.

The V call is TRBV11-2, the J call TRBJ2-7; TRBD1 is a possible D gene (5 bases). The V gene's germline CDR1 is SGHAT and CDR2 FQNNGV. Deletions cut 4 bases from V and 3 bases from J, with 16 bases between. The CDR3 runs 15 residues. The CDR3 here is CASSYFRGPNYEQYF. In DNA form, the CDR3 reads TGTGCCAGCAGCTATTTTAGGGGCCCTAACTACGAGCAGTACTTC.

This chain links TRBV5-6 with TRBJ2-3; 12 bases match TRBD2. CDR3 size: 16 residues. V lost 2 bases, J lost 6 bases, and 7 bases stayed unmatched. CDR1 and CDR2 (germline): SGHDT, YYEEEE. The CDR3 region has the DNA TGTGCCAGCAGCTTCGGGACTAGCGGGCGCAGGGATACGCAGTATTTT. Encoded protein: CASSFGTSGRRDTQYF.

The CDR3, as DNA: TGTGCCAGCAGCGTTCGAAGCCGAACGGGGACCGGGGAGCTGTTTTTT. Protein: CASSVRSRTGTGELFF. The V and J genes are TRBV9 and TRBJ2-2; possibly TRBD2 for D (5 bases). V lost 2 bases and J 5 bases, leaving 16 bases between the germline ends. There are 16 residues in the CDR3. The germline CDR1 and CDR2 sequences are SGDLS and YYNGEE.

The chain employs TRBV11-2 and TRBJ2-7; D remains ambiguous. Per germline, CDR1 SGHAT and CDR2 FQNNGV. The CDR3 contains 14 residues. V was pared by 2 bases and J by 4 bases, with 12 bases between. The CDR3 coding sequence is TGTGCCAGCAGCTTAATGGCCAGAGGATACGAGCAGTACTTC. Its translation: CASSLMARGYEQYF.

On this clone itself: The sample carries other DNA sequences with the same CDR3. The chain carries TRBV7-2 and TRBJ1-1; no definite D call. Germline V gene data show CDR1 as SGHTA and CDR2 as FQGNSA. The CDR3 is 15 amino acids. Trimming took off 1 base at V and 1 base at J, with 10 bases between the two ends. For the CDR3, the DNA is TGTGCCAGCAGCTTAGTTCCGGGTGCGAACACTGAAGCTTTCTTT. As protein: CASSLVPGANTEAFF.

This clone was seen only a few times. The genes are TRBV7-9 and TRBJ1-2; 10 nucleotides match TRBD1. The ends lost 8 bases at V and 8 bases at J; junction bases unmatched: 14. The germline gives CDR1 SEHNR, CDR2 FQNEAQ (reference sequence). The CDR3 is made up of 15 amino acids. This CDR3 reads CASGTGARPDGGYTF. DNA for the CDR3: TGTGCCAGCGGGACAGGGGCGCGCCCCGATGGAGGCTACACCTTC.

The rearrangement links TRBV13 to TRBJ1-1, with no clear D. The CDR3 has 16 amino acids. Germline CDR1 and CDR2: PRHDT and FYEKMQ (reference sequence). V lost 2 bases to trimming and J lost 2 bases, with 15 bases between them. The CDR3 here is CASSLPIWGPNTEAFF. In DNA, the CDR3 is TGTGCCAGCAGCTTACCGATTTGGGGTCCCAACACTGAAGCTTTCTTT. The whole variable domain, filled in from reference TRBV13 and TRBJ1-1, reads AAGVIQSPRHLIKEKRETATLKCYPIPRHDTVYWYQQGPGQDPQFLISFYEKMQSDKGSIPDRFSAQQFSDYHSELNMSSLELGDSALYFCASSLPIWGPNTEAFFGQGTRLTVV.

In the case of this clone: One end of the junction does not line up with germline, which may come from a read error. The V and J genes are TRBV14 and TRBJ2-7, with D perhaps assigned TRBD1 or TRBD2 (5 bases each). This CDR3 has 15 amino acids. CDR1 and CDR2 from the germline V gene are SGHDN and FVKESK. The DNA of the CDR3 is TGTGCCAGCAGCAAAGAGGGACGGTGGCCCTACGAGCAGTACTTC. This encodes CASSKEGRWPYEQYF.

As for this clone: Additional DNA sequences in this sample encode the identical CDR3. This sequence joins TRBV6-5 and TRBJ2-7; TRBD2 might be the D (6 bases). CDR1 MNHEY and CDR2 SVGAGI come from the germline V gene. Trimming left V 2 bases short and J 4 bases short, with 9 bases between. There are 13 residues in the CDR3. Here the CDR3 DNA reads TGTGCCAGCAGTTACCAGGAGGGGTACGAGCAGTACTTC. Protein product: CASSYQEGYEQYF.

The chain has TRBV9 and TRBJ2-1, with D unresolved. The CDR3 has 15 amino acids. Trimming cost V 0 bases and J 3 bases, with 10 bases left between them. Germline V gives CDR1 SGDLS, CDR2 YYNGEE. CDR3 protein: CASSVDLSLYNEQFF. CDR3 sequence (DNA): TGTGCCAGCAGCGTAGATCTCAGCCTCTACAATGAGCAGTTCTTC. The whole variable domain, filled in from reference TRBV9 and TRBJ2-1, reads DSGVTQTPKHLITATGQRVTLRCSPRSGDLSVYWYQQSLDQGLQFLIQYYNGEERAKGNILERFSAQQFPDLHSELNLSSLELGDSALYFCASSVDLSLYNEQFFGPGTRLTVL.

V is TRBV27 and J is TRBJ1-5; tentatively, D is TRBD1 (5 bases). V lost 3 bases, J lost 6 bases, and 9 bases lay in between. This CDR3 comprises 13 residues. Per germline, CDR1 MNHEY and CDR2 SMNVEV (reference sequence). For the CDR3, the DNA is TGTGCCAGCAGTTTTGAGGGGTTTCAGCCCCAGCATTTT. Protein: CASSFEGFQPQHF.

The chain employs TRBV29-1 and TRBJ2-7; TRBD1 aligns across 8 bases. This CDR3 region has 14 residues. V lost 4 bases and J lost 2; bases outside the gene matches: 7. Per germline, CDR1 SQVTM and CDR2 ANQGSEA. The CDR3 is CSVGRQGSTYEQYF. DNA of the CDR3: TGCAGCGTTGGACGACAGGGGAGCACCTACGAGCAGTACTTC.

The rearrangement links TRBV19 to TRBJ2-1; unclear D gene. The CDR3 extends over 17 amino acids. The germline V and J ends were trimmed by 4 bases and 5 bases, with 21 bases remaining between them. Germline lookup yields CDR1 LNHDA and CDR2 SQIVND (reference sequence). The chain's CDR3 is CASSKPFFSDGHNEQFF. For the CDR3, the DNA is TGTGCCAGTAGTAAGCCCTTTTTTTCCGACGGGCACAATGAGCAGTTCTTC.

This clone appeared a few times. Other DNA sequences from this sample encode an identical CDR3 as well. The rearrangement links TRBV27 to TRBJ1-5; a possible D gene is TRBD1 (6 bases). This CDR3 comprises 15 residues. The germline V and J ends were trimmed by 3 bases and 6 bases, with 15 bases remaining between them. Germline assignment: CDR1 MNHEY and CDR2 SMNVEV (reference sequence). CDR3 sequence reads: CASSLSAGDGQPQHF. In nucleotides, the CDR3 is TGTGCCAGCAGTTTGTCCGCAGGGGATGGTCAGCCCCAGCATTTT.

The genes are TRBV7-9 and TRBJ2-7, with D perhaps TRBD1 (6 bases). This CDR3 region has 14 residues. Germline CDR1 SEHNR, CDR2 FQNEAQ (reference sequence). The V end was cut by 3 bases, the J end by 2 bases, with 11 bases between. The CDR3 spells CASSFLDSTYEQYF. The CDR3 bases are TGTGCCAGCAGCTTTTTGGACAGCACCTACGAGCAGTACTTC.

The genes are TRBV4-3 and TRBJ2-2; D possibly corresponds to TRBD2 (6 bases). Germline loops: CDR1 LGHNA, CDR2 YSLEER. V lost 1 base to trimming and J lost 6 bases, with 33 bases between them. This CDR3 region has 22 residues. The CDR3: CASSQVVWMAGPSLGSAGELFF. The CDR3 DNA reads TGCGCCAGCAGCCAAGTGGTCTGGATGGCGGGACCCTCCTTGGGAAGCGCCGGGGAGCTGTTTTTT.

The rearrangement links TRBV19 to TRBJ2-7; 8 bases agree with TRBD1. The CDR3 totals 15 residues. V dropped 3 bases and J dropped 5; count of bases not matched to a gene: 9. Germline CDR1 and CDR2: LNHDA and SQIVND (reference sequence). CDR3 loop: CASSIIQGAFHEQYF. The CDR3 nucleotides read TGTGCCAGTAGTATTATTCAGGGGGCGTTCCACGAGCAGTACTTC.

This chain joins TRBV7-2 and TRBJ2-3; 14 bases are a match to TRBD2. CDR1 is SGHTA and CDR2 is FQGNSA in the germline V gene. The V and J ends lost 5 bases and 6 bases, in that order; junction bases with no gene match: 4. The CDR3 consists of 15 residues. CDR3 region: CASSETSGRVDTQYF. The CDR3 DNA reads as TGTGCCAGCAGCGAGACTAGCGGGAGGGTGGATACGCAGTATTTT.

The chain recombines TRBV5-1 with TRBJ1-2; D is unclear. This CDR3 comprises 16 residues. The V gene lost 2 bases and the J gene lost 1 base, with 15 bases spanning the gap. CDR1 and CDR2 (germline): SGHRS, YFSETQ. The CDR3 DNA follows: TGCGCCAGCAGCTTACCGGAGGCATCCCATAACTATGGCTACACCTTC. Translated, it gives CASSLPEASHNYGYTF.

The chain recombines TRBV28 with TRBJ1-2, with 8 bases lining up with TRBD1. Trimming took 3 bases from V and 6 from J; bases not matched to a gene: 3. The germline CDR1 and CDR2 sequences are MDHEN and SYDVKM. This CDR3 region has 13 residues. CDR3 DNA: TGTGCCAGCAGTTTGGTACAGGGGGATGGCTACACCTTC. It encodes CASSLVQGDGYTF.

The table lists this clone with a count of one. The chain is built from TRBV15 and TRBJ1-3; D uncertain. Germline assignment: CDR1 LNHNV and CDR2 YYDKDF (reference sequence). Trimming pared 0 bases from V and 2 bases from J, leaving 14 bases between. This CDR3 region has 17 residues. The CDR3 region has the DNA TGTGCCACCAGCAGAGACGGTAGTACCGGCCCTGGAAACACCATATATTTT. Amino acid sequence: CATSRDGSTGPGNTIYF.